This T cell receptor (beta chain) is from a study of T cell clonotyping in hematopoietic cell transplantation. In germline, CDR1 is SGHRS, CDR2 YFSETQ. CDR3 length: 16 amino acids. Trimming took off 4 bases at V and 6 bases at J, with 19 bases between the two ends. TCRdb's copy holds only in-frame clones and misses some; the assay was immunoSEQ multiplex PCR. The table records about 13,000 clones, roughly 90% of them present only once. Worth noting for this clone: Its target is unknown.

Study conclusions and caveats: CD4 and CD8 repertoire contributions could not be separated without sorting.

Specimen: peripheral blood mononuclear cells. J is TRBJ1-4 and V is TRBV5-1; D call uncertain. This TCR was recovered from a man aged 30 to 45 in good health. Some clones in this sample may be carry-over from other donors' samples. Written as DNA, the CDR3 is TGCGCCAGCAGCCCGACGATGACGGACTCCTATGAAAAACTGTTTTTT. Translated, it gives CASSPTMTDSYEKLFF. The whole variable domain, filled in from reference TRBV5-1 and TRBJ1-4, reads KAGVTQTPRYLIKTRGQQVTLSCSPISGHRSVSWYQQTPGQGLQFLFEYFSETQRNKGNFPGRFSGRQFSNSRSEMNVSTLELGDSALYLCASSPTMTDSYEKLFFGSGTQLSVL.